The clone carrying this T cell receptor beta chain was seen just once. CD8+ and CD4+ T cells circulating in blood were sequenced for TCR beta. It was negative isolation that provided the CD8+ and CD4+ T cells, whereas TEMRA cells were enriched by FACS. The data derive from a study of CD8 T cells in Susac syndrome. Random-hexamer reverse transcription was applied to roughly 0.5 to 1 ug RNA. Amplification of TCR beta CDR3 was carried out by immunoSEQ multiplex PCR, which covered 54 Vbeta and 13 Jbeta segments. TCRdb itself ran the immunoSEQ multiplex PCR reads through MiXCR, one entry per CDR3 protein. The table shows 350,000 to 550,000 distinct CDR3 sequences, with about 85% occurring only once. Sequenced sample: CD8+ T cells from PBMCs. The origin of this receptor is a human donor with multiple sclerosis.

The CDR3 region is CASRQGASYEQYF. The CDR3 coding sequence is TGTGCCAGCCGACAGGGGGCCTCCTACGAGCAGTACTTC. The gene calls are TRBV19 and TRBJ2-7, with 10 nucleotides matching TRBD1. V dropped 9 bases and J dropped 0; count of bases not matched to a gene: 2. The CDR3 spans 13 residues. The germline gives CDR1 LNHDA, CDR2 SQIVND (reference sequence).